One T cell receptor (beta chain) is described in this entry. This specimen comes from a study of cytomegalovirus exposure and HLA in healthy donors. J gave up 2 bases and V 4 bases, and 5 bases lay outside the gene matches. CDR3 length: 15 amino acids. Germline CDR1 is SGHAT and CDR2 is FQNNGV. 60 Vbeta and 13 Jbeta primers were used in PCR. The method was immunoSEQ multiplex PCR; TCRdb's version includes in-frame clones alone and lacks a portion of them. The table lists approximately 70,000 clones, approximately 78% of them singletons. V is TRBV11-2 and J is TRBJ2-7, with 10 bases matching TRBD2. Material for sequencing was PBMCs. This receptor was obtained from a young woman in good health and CMV-seronegative. CDR3 protein: CASSSRTSGAYEQYF. The CDR3 DNA reads TGTGCCAGCAGCTCGAGGACTAGCGGTGCCTACGAGCAGTACTTC.